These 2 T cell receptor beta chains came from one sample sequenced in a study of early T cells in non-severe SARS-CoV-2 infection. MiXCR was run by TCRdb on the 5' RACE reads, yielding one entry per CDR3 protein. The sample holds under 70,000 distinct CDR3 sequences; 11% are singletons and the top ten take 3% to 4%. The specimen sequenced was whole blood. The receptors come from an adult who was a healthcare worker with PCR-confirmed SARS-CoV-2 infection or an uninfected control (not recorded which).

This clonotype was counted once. The CDR3 nucleotides read TGTGCCAGCAGCCCTTTGGGGGGCTCAACAGATACGCAGTATTTT. This sequence encodes CASSPLGGSTDTQYF. The J gene is TRBJ2-3, the V gene TRBV6-5; D tentatively reads TRBD1 or TRBD2 (6 bases each). CDR1 and CDR2 from the germline V gene are MNHEY and SVGAGI. The V end lost 6 bases, the J end lost 3 bases, and 16 bases lay between the germline ends. The CDR3 runs 15 residues.

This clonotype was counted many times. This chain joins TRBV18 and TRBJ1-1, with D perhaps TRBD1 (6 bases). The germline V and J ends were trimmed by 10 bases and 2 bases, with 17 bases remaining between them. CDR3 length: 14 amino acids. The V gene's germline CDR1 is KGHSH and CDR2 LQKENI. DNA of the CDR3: TGTGCCACCCGGGTCCAGGGGCGCAACACTGAAGCTTTCTTT. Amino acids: CATRVQGRNTEAFF.